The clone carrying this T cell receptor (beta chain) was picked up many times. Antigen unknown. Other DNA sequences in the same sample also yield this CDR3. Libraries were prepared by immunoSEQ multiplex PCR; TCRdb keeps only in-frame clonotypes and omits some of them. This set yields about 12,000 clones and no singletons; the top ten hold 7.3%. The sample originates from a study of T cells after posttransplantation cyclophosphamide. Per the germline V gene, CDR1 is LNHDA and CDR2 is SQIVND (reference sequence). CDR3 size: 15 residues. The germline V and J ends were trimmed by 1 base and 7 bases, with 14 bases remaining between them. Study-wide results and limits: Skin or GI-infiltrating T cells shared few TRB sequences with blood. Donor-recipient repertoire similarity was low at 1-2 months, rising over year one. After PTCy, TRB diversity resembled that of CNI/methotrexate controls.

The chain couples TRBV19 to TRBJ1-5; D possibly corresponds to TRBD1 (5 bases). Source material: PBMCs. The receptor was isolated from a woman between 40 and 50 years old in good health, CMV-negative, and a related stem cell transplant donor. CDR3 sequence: CASSIGRAGNQPQHF. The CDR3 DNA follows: TGTGCCAGTAGTATAGGCAGGGCAGGGAACCAGCCCCAGCATTTT. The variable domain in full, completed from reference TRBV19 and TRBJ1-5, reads DGGITQSPKYLFRKEGQNVTLSCEQNLNHDAMYWYRQDPGQGLRLIYYSQIVNDFQKGDIAEGYSVSREKKESFPLTVTSAQKNPTAFYLCASSIGRAGNQPQHFGDGTRLSIL.